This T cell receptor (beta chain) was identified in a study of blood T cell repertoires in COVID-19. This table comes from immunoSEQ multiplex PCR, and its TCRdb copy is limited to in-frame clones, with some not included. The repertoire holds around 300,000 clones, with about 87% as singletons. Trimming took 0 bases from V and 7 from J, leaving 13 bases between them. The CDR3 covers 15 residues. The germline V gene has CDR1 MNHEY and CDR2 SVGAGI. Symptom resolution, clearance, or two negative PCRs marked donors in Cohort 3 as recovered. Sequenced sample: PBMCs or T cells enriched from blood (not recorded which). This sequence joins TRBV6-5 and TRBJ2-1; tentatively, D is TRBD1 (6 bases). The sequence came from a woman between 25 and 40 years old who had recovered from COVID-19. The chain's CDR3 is CASSYSWGRVNEQFF. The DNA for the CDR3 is TGTGCCAGCAGTTACTCATGGGGGCGTGTTAATGAGCAGTTCTTC.